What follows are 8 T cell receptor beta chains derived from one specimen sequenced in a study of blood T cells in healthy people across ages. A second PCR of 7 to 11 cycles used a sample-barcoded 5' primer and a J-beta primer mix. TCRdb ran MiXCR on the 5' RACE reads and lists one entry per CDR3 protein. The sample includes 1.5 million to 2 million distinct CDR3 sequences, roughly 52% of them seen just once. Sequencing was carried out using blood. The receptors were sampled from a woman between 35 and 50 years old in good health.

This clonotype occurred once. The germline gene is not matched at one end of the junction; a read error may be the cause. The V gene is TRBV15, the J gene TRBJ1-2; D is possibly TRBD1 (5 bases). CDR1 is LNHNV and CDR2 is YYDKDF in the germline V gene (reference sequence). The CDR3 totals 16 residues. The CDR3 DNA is TGTGCCACCTGCAGAGAGGACCAGGGCCCTAACTATGGCTACACCTTC. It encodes CATCREDQGPNYGYTF.

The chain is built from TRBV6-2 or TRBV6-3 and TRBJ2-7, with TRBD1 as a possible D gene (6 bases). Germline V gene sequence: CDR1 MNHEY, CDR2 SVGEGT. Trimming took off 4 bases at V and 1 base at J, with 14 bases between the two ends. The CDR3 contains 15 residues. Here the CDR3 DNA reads TGTGCCAGCAGTTTTAAAGCAGGGGAGTCCTACGAGCAGTACTTC. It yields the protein CASSFKAGESYEQYF.

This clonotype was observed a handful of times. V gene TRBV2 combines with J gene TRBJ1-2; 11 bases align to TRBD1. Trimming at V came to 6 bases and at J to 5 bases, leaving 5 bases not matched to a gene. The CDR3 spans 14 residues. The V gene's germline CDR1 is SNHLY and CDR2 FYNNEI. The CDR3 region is CASRTGQGGYGYTF. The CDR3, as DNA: TGTGCCAGCAGGACGGGACAGGGGGGATATGGCTACACCTTC.

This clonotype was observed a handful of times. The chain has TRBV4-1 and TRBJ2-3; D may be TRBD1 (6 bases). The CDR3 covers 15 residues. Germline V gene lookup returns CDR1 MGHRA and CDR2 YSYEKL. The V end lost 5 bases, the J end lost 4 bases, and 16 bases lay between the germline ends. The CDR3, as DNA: TGCGCCAGCAGCAGTCTTCCCAGGGGCCCAGATACGCAGTATTTT. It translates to CASSSLPRGPDTQYF.

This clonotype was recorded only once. CDR3 in amino acids: CASSPGDRVLQPQHF. DNA for the CDR3: TGTGCCAGCAGCCCCGGGGACAGGGTTCTACAGCCCCAGCATTTT. The rearrangement joins TRBV7-2 to TRBJ1-5; TRBD1 agrees at 9 bases. With V trimmed by 5 bases and J by 7 bases, 9 bases remained unmatched. The CDR3 contains 15 residues. Germline CDR1 is SGHTA and CDR2 is FQGNSA.

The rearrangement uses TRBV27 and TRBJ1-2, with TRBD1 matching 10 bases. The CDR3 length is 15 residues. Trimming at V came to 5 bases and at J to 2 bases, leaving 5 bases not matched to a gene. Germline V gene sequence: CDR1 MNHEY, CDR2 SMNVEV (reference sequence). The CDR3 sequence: CASSQSGQGNYGYTF. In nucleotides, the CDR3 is TGTGCCAGCAGTCAATCGGGACAGGGGAACTATGGCTACACCTTC.

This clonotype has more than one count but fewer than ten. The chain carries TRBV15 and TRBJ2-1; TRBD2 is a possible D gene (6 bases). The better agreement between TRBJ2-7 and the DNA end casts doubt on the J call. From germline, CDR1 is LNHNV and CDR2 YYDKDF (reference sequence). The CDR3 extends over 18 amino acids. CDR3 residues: CATSSNQLPGTDYNEQYF. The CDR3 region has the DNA TGTGCCACCAGCAGTAACCAACTTCCCGGGACGGACTACAATGAGCAGTACTTC.

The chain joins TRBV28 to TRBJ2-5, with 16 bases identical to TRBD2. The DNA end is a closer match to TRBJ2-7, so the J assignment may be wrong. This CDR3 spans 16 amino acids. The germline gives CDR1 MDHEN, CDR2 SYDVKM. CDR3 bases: TGTGCCAGCAGCGGGACTAGCGGGGGGGATATAGACGAGCAGTACTTC. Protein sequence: CASSGTSGGDIDEQYF.